Below, one T cell receptor beta chain is given with its context. Trimming stripped 4 bases from V and 3 bases from J, with 9 bases between. The CDR3 extends over 13 amino acids. Germline CDR1 LNHDA, CDR2 SQIVND (reference sequence). This entry is derived from a study of blood T cell repertoires in COVID-19. The assay was immunoSEQ multiplex PCR, and TCRdb's table has in-frame clones only and misses some. This sample has a few hundred thousand clones, with over 80% found just once. The TCR sequence derives from a woman between 18 and 29 years old who had recovered from COVID-19. The sequencing input was PBMCs or T cells enriched from blood (not recorded which). V gene TRBV19 combines with J gene TRBJ2-5, with D perhaps matching TRBD1 (5 bases). The CDR3 nucleotides read TGTGCCAGTAGTAACGACAGAAAAGAGACCCAGTACTTC. Residues: CASSNDRKETQYF.